This TCR beta chain was documented in a study of T cells after yellow fever vaccination. Study-wide points: The booster response re-showed most primary clones: approximately 97% CD4, more than 80% CD8.

This clonotype has just a few counts. Antigen unknown. TCRdb used MiXCR to reprocess the 5' RACE reads, holding one entry per CDR3 protein. The sample gives roughly 400,000 distinct CDR3 sequences, around 19% of which show up once; over 15% is in the top ten. The CDR3 extends over 15 amino acids. V was pared by 4 bases and J by 6 bases, with 17 bases between. CDR1 is MNHEY, CDR2 SVGEGT, per germline. Sample: PBMCs, taken before the yellow fever booster vaccination. This clonotype was obtained from a man younger than 35 who received the YFV17D yellow fever vaccine. The chain has TRBV6-2 or TRBV6-3 and TRBJ2-3; D remains ambiguous. Here the CDR3 reads CASSWVVGQDDTQYF. CDR3 nucleotides: TGTGCCAGCAGTTGGGTTGTAGGGCAGGACGATACGCAGTATTTT.